This is a list of T cell receptor beta chains from one sample in a study of radiation and T cells in renal cell carcinoma. The repertoire was sequenced with immunoSEQ multiplex PCR; TCRdb's copy has only in-frame clones and lacks some. The sample holds more than 65,000 clones, just over 85% seen once. The material sequenced was blood, taken from a patient whose treatment included radiotherapy and nephrectomy. Every receptor here comes from a woman aged 45-65 years with renal cell carcinoma. The CDR3 runs from the conserved cysteine through the conserved F or W. The D gene is left open where the match is weak. Where a row states a size, it is once, few, many or the class of an expanded clone; other rows omit it.

d_gene	abundance	v_gene	j_gene	CDR3aa	CDR3nt
TRBD1	NA	TRBV9	TRBJ2-7	CASSVDAGGAYEQYF	TGTGCCAGCAGCGTAGATGCAGGGGGCGCCTACGAGCAGTACTTC
NA	NA	TRBV4-3	TRBJ1-1	CASSYQGNTEAFF	TGCGCCAGCTCATACCAGGGGAACACTGAAGCTTTCTTT
NA	NA	TRBV6-6	TRBJ1-1	CASGPGVDTEAFF	TGTGCCAGCGGGCCAGGGGTCGACACTGAAGCTTTCTTT
TRBD1	NA	TRBV19	TRBJ2-6	CASSLDRAEANVLTF	TGTGCCAGTAGTTTGGACAGGGCGGAGGCCAACGTCCTGACTTTC
NA	NA	TRBV5-8	TRBJ2-1	CASSLLVSSSYNEQFF	TGTGCCAGCAGCTTGTTGGTATCGAGCTCCTACAATGAGCAGTTCTTC
TRBD1	NA	TRBV7-3	TRBJ2-1	CASSLTRDSTNEQFF	TGTGCCAGCAGCTTAACCCGGGACAGTACAAATGAGCAGTTCTTC
TRBD1	NA	TRBV10-3	TRBJ2-2	CAIRRQGENTGELFF	TGTGCCATCAGGAGACAGGGGGAGAACACCGGGGAGCTGTTTTTT
NA	NA	TRBV30	TRBJ2-7	CAWSVRTEAYYEQYF	TGTGCCTGGAGTGTCCGGACAGAAGCCTACTACGAGCAGTACTTC
NA	NA	TRBV5-8	TRBJ2-7	CASSFQGLGEQYF	TGTGCCAGCAGCTTTCAGGGTCTGGGCGAGCAGTACTTC
NA	once	TRBV19	TRBJ1-5	CASSNRQAEYGSYSNQPQHF	TGTGCCAGTAGTAACCGACAGGCCGAATATGGTTCCTATAGCAATCAGCCCCAGCATTTT
TRBD2	NA	TRBV5-6	TRBJ2-1	CASSRPSGSSSYNEQFF	TGTGCCAGCAGCCGACCTAGCGGGAGCAGCTCCTACAATGAGCAGTTCTTC
NA	NA	TRBV9	TRBJ2-3	CASSVGVDGGYTDTQYF	TGTGCCAGCAGCGTAGGGGTGGACGGGGGTTACACAGATACGCAGTATTTT
TRBD2	NA	TRBV6-4	TRBJ2-3	CASSATSGGESTQYF	TGTGCCAGCAGTGCCACTAGCGGGGGGGAATCTACGCAGTATTTT
NA	NA	TRBV7-2	TRBJ2-3	CASRDRGNTDTQYF	TGTGCCAGCAGGGATAGGGGCAACACAGATACGCAGTATTTT
NA	medium-sized	TRBV29-1	TRBJ1-2	CSVGENYGYTF	TGCAGCGTTGGAGAAAACTATGGCTACACCTTC
NA	few	TRBV2	TRBJ1-5	CASSDRGSGNQPQHF	TGTGCCAGCAGTGACAGGGGTTCCGGCAATCAGCCCCAGCATTTT
NA	NA	TRBV7-2	TRBJ1-2	CASSLGDPWGYTF	TGTGCCAGCAGCTTAGGGGATCCCTGGGGCTACACCTTC
TRBD2	NA	TRBV23-1	TRBJ2-2	CASSRTDIAGGDTGELFF	TGCGCCAGCAGTCGGACGGATATAGCGGGAGGGGACACCGGGGAGCTGTTTTTT
NA	few	TRBV19	TRBJ1-2	CASTWGATQDGYTF	TGTGCCAGCACCTGGGGAGCGACCCAAGATGGCTACACCTTC
TRBD1	NA	TRBV5-4	TRBJ2-7	CASSYRDSNYEQYF	TGTGCCAGCAGCTACCGGGACAGTAACTACGAGCAGTACTTC
TRBD1	once	TRBV30	TRBJ2-7	CAWSHGQGSSYEQYF	TGTGCCTGGAGTCACGGACAGGGTAGCTCCTACGAGCAGTACTTC
NA	NA	TRBV7-7	TRBJ2-2	CASSSELGTNTGELFF	TGTGCCAGCAGCTCCGAGCTGGGGACGAACACCGGGGAGCTGTTTTTT
NA	once	TRBV14	TRBJ2-4	CASSQAAGIGSKNIQYF	TGTGCCAGCAGCCAGGCCGCGGGGATCGGGTCCAAAAACATTCAGTACTTC
NA	NA	TRBV7-2	TRBJ2-7	CASSPGGGSSYEQYF	TGTGCCAGCAGCCCCGGTGGTGGAAGCTCCTACGAGCAGTACTTC
NA	NA	TRBV27	TRBJ2-7	CASSLSAEHHYEQYF	TGTGCCAGCAGTTTATCGGCGGAACACCACTACGAGCAGTACTTC
NA	NA	TRBV30	TRBJ1-5	CAWSFRGEGGNQPQHF	TGTGCCTGGAGCTTCAGAGGAGAGGGGGGCAATCAGCCCCAGCATTTT
NA	NA	TRBV4-1	TRBJ2-1	CASSHEGVFYNEQFF	TGCGCCAGCAGCCATGAGGGAGTATTCTACAATGAGCAGTTCTTC
NA	NA	TRBV5-4	TRBJ1-4	CASSLPRDIDEKLFF	TGTGCCAGCAGCTTGCCCCGGGACATTGACGAAAAACTGTTTTTT
NA	NA	TRBV5-6	TRBJ2-1	CASSLSGAPDLTEQFF	TGTGCCAGCAGCTTGTCGGGGGCCCCGGACCTCACTGAGCAGTTCTTC
NA	NA	TRBV27	TRBJ2-1	CASSLYRRREQFF	TGTGCCAGCAGTTTATATCGGAGGAGGGAGCAGTTCTTC
NA	NA	TRBV6-6	TRBJ1-3	CASTQGLGNTIYF	TGTGCCAGCACTCAAGGTCTTGGAAACACCATATATTTT
NA	NA	TRBV19	TRBJ2-7	CASSIGTPAYEQYF	TGTGCCAGTAGTATCGGGACACCTGCCTACGAGCAGTACTTC